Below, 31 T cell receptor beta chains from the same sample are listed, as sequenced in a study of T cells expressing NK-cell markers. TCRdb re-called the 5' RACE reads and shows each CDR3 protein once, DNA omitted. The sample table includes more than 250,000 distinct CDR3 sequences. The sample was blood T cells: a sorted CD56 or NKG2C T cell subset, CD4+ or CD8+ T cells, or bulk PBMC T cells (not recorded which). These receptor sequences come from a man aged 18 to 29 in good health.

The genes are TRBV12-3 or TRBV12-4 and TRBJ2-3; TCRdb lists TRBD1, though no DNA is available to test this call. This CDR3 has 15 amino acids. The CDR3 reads CASSPRDTVTDTQYF.

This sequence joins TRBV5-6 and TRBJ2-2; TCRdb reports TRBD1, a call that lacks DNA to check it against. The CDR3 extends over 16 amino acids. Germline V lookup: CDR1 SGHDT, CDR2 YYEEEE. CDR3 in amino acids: CASSLSGNLRVGELFF. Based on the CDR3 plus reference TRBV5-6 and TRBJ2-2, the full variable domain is DAGVTQSPTHLIKTRGQQVTLRCSPKSGHDTVSWYQQALGQGPQFIFQYYEEEERQRGNFPDRFSGHQFPNYSSELNVNALLLGDSALYLCASSLSGNLRVGELFFGEGSRLTVL.

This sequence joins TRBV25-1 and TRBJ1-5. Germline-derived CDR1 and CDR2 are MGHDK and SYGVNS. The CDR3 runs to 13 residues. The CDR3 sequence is CASSGTLNQPQHF.

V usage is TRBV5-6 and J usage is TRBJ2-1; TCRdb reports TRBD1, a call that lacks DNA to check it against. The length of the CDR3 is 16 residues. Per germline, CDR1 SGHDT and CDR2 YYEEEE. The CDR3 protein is CASSFMTGAIYNEQFF.

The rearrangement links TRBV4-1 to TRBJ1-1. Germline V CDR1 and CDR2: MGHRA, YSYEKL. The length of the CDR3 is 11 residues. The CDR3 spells CASRDYTEAFF.

Here the CDR3 reads CASSLKWGPGDTQYF. The rearrangement uses TRBV12-3 or TRBV12-4 and TRBJ2-3; TCRdb's D call, TRBD2, is unchecked because there is no DNA. This CDR3 region has 15 residues.

The CDR3 sequence is CASLSGQGHSGANVLTF. The chain joins TRBV12-3 or TRBV12-4 to TRBJ2-6; TCRdb calls TRBD1, which cannot be checked without DNA. The CDR3 runs 17 residues.

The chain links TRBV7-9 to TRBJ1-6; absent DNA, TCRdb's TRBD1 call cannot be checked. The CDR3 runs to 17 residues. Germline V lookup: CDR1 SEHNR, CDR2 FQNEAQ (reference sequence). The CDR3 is CASSLAYPVQGRSPLHF.

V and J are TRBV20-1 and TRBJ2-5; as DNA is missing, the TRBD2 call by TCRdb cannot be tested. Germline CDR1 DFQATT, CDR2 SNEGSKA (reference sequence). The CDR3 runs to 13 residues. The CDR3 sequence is CSAPTGGSETQYF.

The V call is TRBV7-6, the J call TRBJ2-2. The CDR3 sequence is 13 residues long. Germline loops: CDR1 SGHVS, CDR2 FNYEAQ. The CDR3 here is CASSLDEFGELFF. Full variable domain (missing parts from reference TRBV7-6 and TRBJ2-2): GAGVSQSPRYKVTKRGQDVALRCDPISGHVSLYWYRQALGQGPEFLTYFNYEAQQDKSGLPNDRFSAERPEGSISTLTIQRTEQRDSAMYRCASSLDEFGELFFGEGSRLTVL.

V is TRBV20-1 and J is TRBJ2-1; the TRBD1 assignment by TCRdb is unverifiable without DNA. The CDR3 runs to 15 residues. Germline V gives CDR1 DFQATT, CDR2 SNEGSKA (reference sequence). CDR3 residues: CSALKGAGTMNEQFF.

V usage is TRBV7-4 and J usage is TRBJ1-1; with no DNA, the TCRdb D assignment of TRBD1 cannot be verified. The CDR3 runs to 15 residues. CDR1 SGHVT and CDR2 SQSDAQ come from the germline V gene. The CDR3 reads CASSLEWGRDTEAFF.

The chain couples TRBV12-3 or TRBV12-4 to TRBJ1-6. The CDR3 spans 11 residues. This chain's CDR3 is CASSSGAPLHF.

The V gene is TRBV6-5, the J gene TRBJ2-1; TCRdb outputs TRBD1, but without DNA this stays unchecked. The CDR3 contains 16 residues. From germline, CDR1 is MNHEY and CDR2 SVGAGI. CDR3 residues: CASSYSRQGVTNEQFF.

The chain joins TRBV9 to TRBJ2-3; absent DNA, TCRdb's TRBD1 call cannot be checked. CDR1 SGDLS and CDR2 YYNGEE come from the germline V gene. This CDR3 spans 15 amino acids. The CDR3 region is CASSVAQGMADTQYF.

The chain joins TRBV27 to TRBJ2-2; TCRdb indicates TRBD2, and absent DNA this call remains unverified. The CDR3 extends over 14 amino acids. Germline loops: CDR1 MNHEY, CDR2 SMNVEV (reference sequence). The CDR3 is CASRGLAGTGELFF.

The CDR3 is CAWRESGKGTKNIQYF. V is TRBV30 and J is TRBJ2-4; with no DNA, the TCRdb D assignment of TRBD1 cannot be verified. The germline V gene encodes CDR1 GTSNPN and CDR2 SVGIG (reference sequence). This CDR3 has 16 residues.

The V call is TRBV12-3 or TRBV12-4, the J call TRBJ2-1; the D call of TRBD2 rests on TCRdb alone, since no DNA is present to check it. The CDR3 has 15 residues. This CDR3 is CASSVLAGGANEQFF.

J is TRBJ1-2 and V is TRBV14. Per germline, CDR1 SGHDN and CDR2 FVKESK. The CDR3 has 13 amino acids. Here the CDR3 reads CASSQVANYGYTF.

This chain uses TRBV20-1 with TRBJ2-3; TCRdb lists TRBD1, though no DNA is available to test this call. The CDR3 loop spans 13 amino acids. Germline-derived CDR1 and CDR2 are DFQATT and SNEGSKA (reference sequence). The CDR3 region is CSARPGVTDTQYF.

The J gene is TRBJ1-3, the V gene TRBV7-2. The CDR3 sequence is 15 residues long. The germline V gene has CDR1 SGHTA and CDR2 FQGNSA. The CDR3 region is CASRQSTLSGNTIYF.

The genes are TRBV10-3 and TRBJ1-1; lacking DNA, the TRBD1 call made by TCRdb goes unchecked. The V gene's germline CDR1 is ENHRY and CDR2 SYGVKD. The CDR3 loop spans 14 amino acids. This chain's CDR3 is CAISPTGVNTEAFF.

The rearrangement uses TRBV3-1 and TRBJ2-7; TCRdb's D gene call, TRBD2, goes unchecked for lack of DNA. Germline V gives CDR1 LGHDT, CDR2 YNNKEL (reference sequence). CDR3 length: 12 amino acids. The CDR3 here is CASSALSYEQYF.

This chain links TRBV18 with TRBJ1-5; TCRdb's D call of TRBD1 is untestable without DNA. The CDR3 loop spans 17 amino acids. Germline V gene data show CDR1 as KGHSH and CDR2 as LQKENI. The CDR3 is CASSPLPTGDSNQPQHF.

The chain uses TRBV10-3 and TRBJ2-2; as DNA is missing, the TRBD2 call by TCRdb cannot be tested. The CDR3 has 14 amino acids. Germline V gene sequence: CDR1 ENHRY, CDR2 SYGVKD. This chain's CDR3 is CATLAGGKTGELFF.

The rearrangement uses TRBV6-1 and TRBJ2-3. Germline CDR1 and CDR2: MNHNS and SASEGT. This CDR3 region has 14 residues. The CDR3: CASRGSGGVDTQYF.

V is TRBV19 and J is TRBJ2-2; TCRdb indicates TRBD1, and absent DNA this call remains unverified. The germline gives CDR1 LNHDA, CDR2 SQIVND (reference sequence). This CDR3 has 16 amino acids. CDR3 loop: CASSTDRGGGTGELFF.

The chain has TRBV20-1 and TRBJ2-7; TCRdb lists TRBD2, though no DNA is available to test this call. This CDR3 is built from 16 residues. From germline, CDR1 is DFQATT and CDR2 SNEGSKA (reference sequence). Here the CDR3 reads CSARVRGSGTSYEQYF.

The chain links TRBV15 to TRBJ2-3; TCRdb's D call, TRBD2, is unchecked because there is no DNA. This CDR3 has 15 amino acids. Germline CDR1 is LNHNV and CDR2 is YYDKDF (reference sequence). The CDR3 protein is CATRPLASSTDTQYF.

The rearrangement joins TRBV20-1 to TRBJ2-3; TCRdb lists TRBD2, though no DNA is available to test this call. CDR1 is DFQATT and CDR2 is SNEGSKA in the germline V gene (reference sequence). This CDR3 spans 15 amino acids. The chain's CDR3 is CSASGTRESTDTQYF.

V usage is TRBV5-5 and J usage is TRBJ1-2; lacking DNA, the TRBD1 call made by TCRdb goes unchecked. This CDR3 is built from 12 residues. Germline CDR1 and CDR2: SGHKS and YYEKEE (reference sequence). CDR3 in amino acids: CASSFRDRSYTF.